This TCR beta chain was documented in a study of T cells in Graves' hyperthyroidism and ophthalmopathy. There are 11 residues in the CDR3. Between the trimmed V and J ends, which lost 6 bases and 8 bases, there was a span of 10 bases. This clonotype was seen repeatedly, ten times or more. What was amplified from RNA transcripts were TCR beta CDR3 regions. The HTBI primer set drove a first-round RT-PCR of the TCR CDR3. TCRdb reprocessed the multiplex PCR reads via MiXCR and lists one record per CDR3 protein. The sample includes about 350,000 distinct CDR3 sequences, roughly 14% of them seen just once. Hyperthyroidism had been newly diagnosed in patients aged 18 to 65, and its duration was under 2 months. Out of approximately 10 ml of fresh peripheral blood came the PBMCs.

This sequence was found in a woman between 25 and 40 years old with Graves' hyperthyroidism. The specimen sequenced was blood. The genes are TRBV12-3 or TRBV12-4 and TRBJ1-2, with D unresolved. The CDR3 protein is CASRGGDGYTF. CDR3 in DNA: TGTGCCAGCAGGGGCGGAGACGGCTACACCTTC.